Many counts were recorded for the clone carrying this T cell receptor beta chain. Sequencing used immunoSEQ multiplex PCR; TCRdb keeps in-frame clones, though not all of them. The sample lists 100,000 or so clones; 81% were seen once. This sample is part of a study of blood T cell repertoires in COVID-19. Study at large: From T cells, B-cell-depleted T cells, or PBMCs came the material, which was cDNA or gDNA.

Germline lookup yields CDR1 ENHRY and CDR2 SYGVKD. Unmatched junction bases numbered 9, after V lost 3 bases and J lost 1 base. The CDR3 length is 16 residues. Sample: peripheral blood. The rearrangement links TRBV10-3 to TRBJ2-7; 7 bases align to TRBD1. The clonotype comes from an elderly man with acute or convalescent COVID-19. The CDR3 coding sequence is TGTGCCATCAGTGACGTCGAAGGGACAGTTTCCTACGAGCAGTACTTC. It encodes CAISDVEGTVSYEQYF.